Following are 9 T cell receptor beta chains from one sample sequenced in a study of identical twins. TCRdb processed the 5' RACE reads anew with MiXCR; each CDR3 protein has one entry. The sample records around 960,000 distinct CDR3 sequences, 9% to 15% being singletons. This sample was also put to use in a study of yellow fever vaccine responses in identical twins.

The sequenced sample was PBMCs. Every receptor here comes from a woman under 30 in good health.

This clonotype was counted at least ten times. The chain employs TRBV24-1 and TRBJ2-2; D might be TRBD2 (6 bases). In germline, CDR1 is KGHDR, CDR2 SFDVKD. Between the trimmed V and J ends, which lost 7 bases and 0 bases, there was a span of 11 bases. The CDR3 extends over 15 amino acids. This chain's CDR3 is CATSQWGANTGELFF. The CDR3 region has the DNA TGTGCCACCAGCCAGTGGGGGGCGAACACCGGGGAGCTGTTTTTT.

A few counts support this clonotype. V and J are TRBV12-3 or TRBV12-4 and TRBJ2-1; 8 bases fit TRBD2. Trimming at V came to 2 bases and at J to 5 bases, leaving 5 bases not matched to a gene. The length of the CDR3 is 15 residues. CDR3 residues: CASSLWTSRNNEQFF. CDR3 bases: TGTGCCAGCAGTTTATGGACTAGCCGTAACAATGAGCAGTTCTTC.

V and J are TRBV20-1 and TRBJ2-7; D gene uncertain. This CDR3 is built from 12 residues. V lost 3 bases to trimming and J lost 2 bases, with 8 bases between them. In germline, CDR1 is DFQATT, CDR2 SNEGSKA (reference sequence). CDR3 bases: TGCAGTGCTAGGACAAGGGCCTACGAGCAGTACTTC. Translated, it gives CSARTRAYEQYF.

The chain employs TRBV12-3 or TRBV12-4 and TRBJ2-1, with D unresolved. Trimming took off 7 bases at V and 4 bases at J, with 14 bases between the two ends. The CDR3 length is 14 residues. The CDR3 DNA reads TGTGCCAGCAATTCTGGACCACCTTACAATGAGCAGTTCTTC. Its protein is CASNSGPPYNEQFF.

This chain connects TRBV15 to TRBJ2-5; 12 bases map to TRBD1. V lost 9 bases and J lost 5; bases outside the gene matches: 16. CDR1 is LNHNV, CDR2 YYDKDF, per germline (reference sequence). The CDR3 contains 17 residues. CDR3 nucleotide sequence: TGTGCCACAAGGACCGGGACAGGGGGCGCAGGTGGGGAGACCCAGTACTTC. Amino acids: CATRTGTGGAGGETQYF.

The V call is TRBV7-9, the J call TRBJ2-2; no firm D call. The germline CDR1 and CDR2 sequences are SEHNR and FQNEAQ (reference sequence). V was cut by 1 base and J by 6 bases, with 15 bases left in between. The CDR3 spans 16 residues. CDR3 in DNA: TGTGCCAGCAGCTTAGACGCCGCCTTTGGGGCCGGGGAGCTGTTTTTT. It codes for CASSLDAAFGAGELFF.

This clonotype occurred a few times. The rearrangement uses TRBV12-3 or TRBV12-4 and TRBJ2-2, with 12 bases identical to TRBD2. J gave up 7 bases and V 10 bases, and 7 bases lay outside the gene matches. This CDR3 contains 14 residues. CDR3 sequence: CATASGRAVGELFF. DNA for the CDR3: TGTGCCACTGCTAGCGGGAGGGCCGTCGGGGAGCTGTTTTTT.

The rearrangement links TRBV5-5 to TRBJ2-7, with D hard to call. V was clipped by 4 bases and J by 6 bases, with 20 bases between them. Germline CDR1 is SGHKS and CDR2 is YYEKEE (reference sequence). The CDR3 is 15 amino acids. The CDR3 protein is CASSHGPPFFSEQYV. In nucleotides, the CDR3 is TGTGCCAGCAGCCACGGGCCTCCTTTCTTCAGCGAGCAGTACGTC.

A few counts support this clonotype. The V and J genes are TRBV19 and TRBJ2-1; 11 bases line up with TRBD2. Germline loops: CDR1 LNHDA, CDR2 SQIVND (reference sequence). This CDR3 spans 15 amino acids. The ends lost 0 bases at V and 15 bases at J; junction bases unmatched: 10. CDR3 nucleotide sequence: TGTGCCAGTAGTATAGACGGACTAGCGGGCGGATATGCGTTCTTC. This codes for CASSIDGLAGGYAFF.